Each of the 29 T cell receptor beta chains below was sequenced from the same sample in a study of beta chain features in type 1 diabetes. The study's findings and limits: In every one of the four CD4+ subsets, TCRB CDR3s were moderately but significantly shorter in Type 1 diabetes patients.

Reverse transcription of all isolated RNA meant that expressed TCRB transcripts were sequenced. Measured with immunoSEQ multiplex PCR; TCRdb has only the in-frame clones, and not every one. The sample consists of 400,000 or so clones, about 12% of them appearing once. Antigens for these TCRs are unknown. Sequenced input: naive CD4+ T cells from blood. Every receptor here comes from a woman between 18 and 30 years old with type 1 diabetes.

The chain employs TRBV2 and TRBJ2-2, with D possibly being TRBD2 (7 bases). Germline CDR1 and CDR2: SNHLY and FYNNEI. V lost 5 bases to trimming and J lost 6 bases, with 22 bases between them. This CDR3 has 17 residues. The CDR3 loop is CASSSHGGQGSAGELFF. For the CDR3, the DNA is TGTGCCAGCAGTTCTCACGGGGGGCAGGGCTCGGCCGGGGAGCTGTTTTTT.

This clone was seen only a few times. The chain joins TRBV21-1 to TRBJ2-1; the D segment call TRBD1 is taken from the table without a DNA check. TRBV21-1 is a documented pseudogene. The CDR3 runs to 14 residues. CDR3 DNA sequence: TGTGCCAGCAGCAAAGGGACAGGGGACAATGAGCAGTTCTTC. Translation: CASSKGTGDNEQFF.

This chain links TRBV11-2 with TRBJ2-1; 7 bases are shared with TRBD2. CDR1 SGHAT and CDR2 FQNNGV come from the germline V gene. The CDR3 consists of 15 residues. V lost 0 bases, J lost 3 bases, and 2 bases stayed unmatched. The CDR3 DNA reads TGTGCCAGCAGCTTAGAAGGCGGGAGCTACAATGAGCAGTTCTTC. Its translation is CASSLEGGSYNEQFF.

The genes are TRBV9 and TRBJ2-2; 13 positions match TRBD2. CDR3 length: 15 amino acids. V shed 2 bases, J shed 9 bases, and the junction held 4 bases outside the gene matches. Germline CDR1 and CDR2: SGDLS and YYNGEE. CDR3 loop: CASSVGTSGMRELFF. The CDR3 bases are TGTGCCAGCAGCGTCGGGACTAGCGGGATGCGGGAGCTGTTTTTT.

The V gene is TRBV25-1, the J gene TRBJ1-1, with D perhaps matching TRBD1 (5 bases). CDR1 MGHDK and CDR2 SYGVNS come from the germline V gene. Trimming left V 7 bases short and J 0 bases short, with 9 bases between. The CDR3 covers 13 residues. The DNA for the CDR3 is TGTGCCAGCACAGGGATCATGAACACTGAAGCTTTCTTT. Its protein is CASTGIMNTEAFF.

The chain carries TRBV2 and TRBJ1-2; 8 nucleotides line up with TRBD1. CDR3 length equals 14 residues. Germline lookup yields CDR1 SNHLY and CDR2 FYNNEI. After removal of 5 bases from V and 6 bases from J, the junction contained 8 bases not matched to a gene. CDR3 in DNA: TGTGCCAGCAGTTTGGACAGGGCGTCTAATGGCTACACCTTC. As protein: CASSLDRASNGYTF.

The V gene is TRBV7-9, the J gene TRBJ2-1; D not certain. The V and J ends lost 1 base and 4 bases respectively, with 5 bases between them. This CDR3 has 13 amino acids. Germline CDR1 is SEHNR and CDR2 is FQNEAQ (reference sequence). The CDR3: CASSLGTYNEQFF. Here the CDR3 DNA reads TGTGCCAGCAGCTTAGGCACTTACAATGAGCAGTTCTTC. Using reference TRBV7-9 and TRBJ2-1 for the parts outside the CDR3, the full variable domain is DTGVSQNPRHKITKRGQNVTFRCDPISEHNRLYWYRQTLGQGPEFLTYFQNEAQLEKSRLLSDRFSAERPKGSFSTLEIQRTEQGDSAMYLCASSLGTYNEQFFGPGTRLTVL.

The V gene is TRBV20-1, the J gene TRBJ1-1; D gene ambiguous. Trimming pared 4 bases from V and 6 bases from J, leaving 9 bases between. There are 11 residues in the CDR3. Germline V CDR1 and CDR2: DFQATT, SNEGSKA (reference sequence). The CDR3 reads CSATMTPEAFF. As DNA, the CDR3 is TGCAGTGCTACTATGACACCTGAAGCTTTCTTT.

The CDR3 DNA reads TGTGCCAGCAGCCAAGTCGTAGCGGGGGGTGAGCAGTTCTTC. Translation: CASSQVVAGGEQFF. The rearrangement uses TRBV14 and TRBJ2-1; 10 nucleotides line up with TRBD2. Germline V gene data show CDR1 as SGHDN and CDR2 as FVKESK. Trimming removed 1 base from V and 9 bases from J; junction bases left unmatched: 3. The CDR3 is 14 residues long.

This clone has just a few counts. This chain links TRBV5-4 with TRBJ2-3; D is uncertain. CDR3 length: 13 amino acids. CDR1 is SGHNT and CDR2 is YYREEE in the germline V gene (reference sequence). The germline V and J ends were trimmed by 0 bases and 9 bases, with 11 bases remaining between them. CDR3 residues: CASSLGDSGTQYF. CDR3 nucleotides: TGTGCCAGCAGCTTGGGTGACTCCGGAACGCAGTATTTT.

This clone was detected only a few times. The chain uses TRBV6-5 and TRBJ2-3; D gene ambiguous. The ends were cut back, 0 bases at V and 1 base at J, with 11 bases in the middle. The CDR3 runs to 16 residues. Germline values: CDR1 MNHEY, CDR2 SVGAGI. For the CDR3, the DNA is TGTGCCAGCAGTTACTCGAAGTCACTGGGCACAGATACGCAGTATTTT. Translated, it gives CASSYSKSLGTDTQYF.

V is TRBV2 and J is TRBJ2-5; 10 bases are shared with TRBD2. Trimming cost V 4 bases and J 3 bases; bases outside gene matches: 8. CDR3 size: 16 residues. The germline V gene encodes CDR1 SNHLY and CDR2 FYNNEI. The CDR3 nucleotides are TGTGCCAGCAGTGTAATCGGACTAGCGGTGAAAGAGACCCAGTACTTC. The encoded protein is CASSVIGLAVKETQYF.

The chain has TRBV18 and TRBJ1-4, with D maybe TRBD1 (6 bases). The V gene's germline CDR1 is KGHSH and CDR2 LQKENI. Between the trimmed V and J ends, which lost 5 bases and 7 bases, there was a span of 11 bases. The CDR3 has 13 amino acids. This CDR3 reads CASSTQGSEKLFF. The DNA for the CDR3 is TGTGCCAGCTCAACTCAGGGGAGTGAAAAACTGTTTTTT.

The rearrangement links TRBV18 to TRBJ1-1; D not resolved. The V end lost 2 bases, the J end lost 7 bases, and 14 bases lay between the germline ends. CDR3 length equals 14 residues. Germline V lookup: CDR1 KGHSH, CDR2 LQKENI. CDR3 region: CASSPVGSSGEAFF. DNA for the CDR3: TGTGCCAGCTCACCAGTGGGGAGTTCGGGTGAAGCTTTCTTT. The entire variable domain, with the rest obtained from reference TRBV18 and TRBJ1-1, is as follows: NAGVMQNPRHLVRRRGQEARLRCSPMKGHSHVYWYRQLPEEGLKFMVYLQKENIIDESGMPKERFSAEFPKEGPSILRIQQVVRGDSAAYFCASSPVGSSGEAFFGQGTRLTVV.

The chain is built from TRBV11-2 and TRBJ1-2; tentatively, D is TRBD1 (5 bases). Germline V CDR1 and CDR2: SGHAT, FQNNGV. Between the trimmed V and J ends, which lost 1 base and 0 bases, there was a span of 9 bases. This CDR3 comprises 15 residues. The CDR3 sequence is CASSLARAANYGYTF. The CDR3 nucleotides are TGTGCCAGCAGCTTAGCCAGGGCCGCTAACTATGGCTACACCTTC.

CDR3 loop: CASSFEGLVQETQYF. The CDR3 bases are TGTGCCAGCAGCTTCGAGGGACTAGTCCAAGAGACCCAGTACTTC. This chain joins TRBV11-3 and TRBJ2-5; TRBD2 aligns across 8 bases. The germline CDR1 and CDR2 sequences are SGHNT and YENEEA. The CDR3 is 15 residues long. The J segment lost 1 base and the V segment lost 3 bases, leaving 4 bases of the junction unmatched.

V is TRBV5-1 and J is TRBJ2-1, with 7 positions matching TRBD2. The junction had 9 bases not matched to a gene; V was cut back by 0 bases and J by 0 bases. Germline values: CDR1 SGHRS, CDR2 YFSETQ. The CDR3 totals 18 residues. The CDR3 sequence is CASSLGLLAGVSYNEQFF. The CDR3 bases are TGCGCCAGCAGCTTGGGTTTATTAGCGGGTGTCTCCTACAATGAGCAGTTCTTC.

The sample holds a few counts of this clone. The rearrangement uses TRBV4-2 and TRBJ2-1; TRBD2 matches 9 bases. The V segment lost 0 bases and the J segment 10 bases; nucleotides outside the gene matches: 10. The CDR3 is 16 residues long. Germline assignment: CDR1 LGHNA and CDR2 YNFKEQ. CDR3 loop: CASSQEVASGAGEQFF. The CDR3 nucleotides are TGTGCCAGCAGCCAAGAGGTGGCTAGCGGGGCGGGGGAGCAGTTCTTC.

This clone showed up just a few times. The chain carries TRBV6-9 and TRBJ2-7; a weak D match, TRBD1 (5 bases). The CDR3 runs to 13 residues. Germline CDR1 and CDR2: MNHGY and SVAAGI. V was shortened by 8 bases and J by 2 bases, with 13 bases between the two germline ends. DNA for the CDR3: TGTGCCAGCGGACCCAGGGTACCCTACGAGCAGTACTTC. Translated, it gives CASGPRVPYEQYF.

This clone appeared a few times. J is TRBJ2-2 and V is TRBV27; D ambiguous. The CDR3 consists of 13 residues. Germline loops: CDR1 MNHEY, CDR2 SMNVEV (reference sequence). The V end lost 5 bases, the J end lost 1 base, and 5 bases lay between the germline ends. The CDR3 loop is CASSPLNTGELFF. Here the CDR3 DNA reads TGTGCCAGCAGTCCCCTGAACACCGGGGAGCTGTTTTTT.

This chain connects TRBV11-2 to TRBJ2-4; a possible D gene is TRBD1 (5 bases). This CDR3 is 13 amino acids long. From germline, CDR1 is SGHAT and CDR2 FQNNGV. The V and J ends lost 3 bases and 4 bases respectively, with 7 bases between them. This CDR3 reads CASSLGQKNIQYF. The DNA for the CDR3 is TGTGCCAGCAGCTTGGGGCAGAAAAACATTCAGTACTTC.

This clone was observed a handful of times. The CDR3 spells CASSFGQGRLNTEAFF. The CDR3 DNA reads TGTGCCAGCAGCTTCGGACAGGGGCGATTGAACACTGAAGCTTTCTTT. The genes are TRBV9 and TRBJ1-1; 9 nucleotides match TRBD1. The CDR3 totals 16 residues. J gave up 0 bases and V 4 bases, and 7 bases lay outside the gene matches. The germline gives CDR1 SGDLS, CDR2 YYNGEE. The whole variable domain, remainder taken from reference TRBV9 and TRBJ1-1, is DSGVTQTPKHLITATGQRVTLRCSPRSGDLSVYWYQQSLDQGLQFLIQYYNGEERAKGNILERFSAQQFPDLHSELNLSSLELGDSALYFCASSFGQGRLNTEAFFGQGTRLTVV.

This clone was seen a handful of times. The chain carries TRBV11-2 and TRBJ2-1; 11 bases are shared with TRBD2. V trimming: 5 bases; J trimming: 0 bases; junction bases outside the gene matches: 9. The CDR3 has 18 amino acids. Germline assignment: CDR1 SGHAT and CDR2 FQNNGV. The CDR3 coding sequence is TGTGCCAGCAGCCCCACCGGGACTAGCGGCTACTCCTACAATGAGCAGTTCTTC. Its translation is CASSPTGTSGYSYNEQFF.

The V gene is TRBV27, the J gene TRBJ2-3; D is ambiguous. The CDR3 runs 15 residues. The V and J ends lost 5 bases and 4 bases respectively, with 16 bases between them. Germline CDR1 MNHEY, CDR2 SMNVEV (reference sequence). The DNA for the CDR3 is TGTGCCAGCAGTACAGACACGTTTCTCCCAGATACGCAGTATTTT. It encodes CASSTDTFLPDTQYF.

Regarding this clone: The same CDR3 arises from other DNA sequences in this sample as well. The gene calls are TRBV7-2 and TRBJ2-7, with a possible D match to TRBD2 (6 bases). Trimming pared 1 base from V and 1 base from J, leaving 8 bases between. The CDR3 has 14 residues. Per the germline V gene, CDR1 is SGHTA and CDR2 is FQGNSA. The DNA for the CDR3 is TGTGCCAGCAGCTTAGGGGGGAGGTCCTACGAGCAGTACTTC. It specifies CASSLGGRSYEQYF.

This clone was seen more than once but under ten times. The chain is built from TRBV29-1 and TRBJ2-1; 9 bases line up with TRBD1. With 4 bases clipped from V and 8 bases from J, the junction kept 6 bases outside the gene matches. The germline V gene encodes CDR1 SQVTM and CDR2 ANQGSEA. The CDR3 is 13 residues long. The chain's CDR3 is CSVGGQGKDEQFF. DNA of the CDR3: TGCAGCGTTGGTGGACAGGGGAAAGATGAGCAGTTCTTC.

The genes are TRBV2 and TRBJ2-5, with 8 positions matching TRBD2. The V and J ends lost 8 bases and 4 bases, in that order; junction bases with no gene match: 6. Germline CDR1 reads SNHLY; CDR2 reads FYNNEI. This CDR3 region has 13 residues. The CDR3 bases are TGTGCCAGCTTTAATGGACTAGCAGAGACCCAGTACTTC. It codes for CASFNGLAETQYF.

The chain carries TRBV19 and TRBJ2-2; tentatively, D is TRBD2 (6 bases). The ends were cut back, 7 bases at V and 7 bases at J, with 19 bases in the middle. There are 15 residues in the CDR3. Germline loops: CDR1 LNHDA, CDR2 SQIVND (reference sequence). CDR3 protein: CASKLLEGTRGELFF. CDR3 bases: TGTGCCAGTAAACTTCTGGAGGGAACTCGCGGGGAGCTGTTTTTT.

This clone was detected a few times. The chain uses TRBV29-1 and TRBJ1-1; 7 bases are a match to TRBD1. V trimming: 7 bases; J trimming: 0 bases; junction bases outside the gene matches: 5. Germline CDR1 reads SQVTM; CDR2 reads ANQGSEA. This CDR3 spans 13 amino acids. CDR3: CSAMGQMNTEAFF. CDR3 coding DNA: TGCAGCGCAATGGGACAGATGAACACTGAAGCTTTCTTT.